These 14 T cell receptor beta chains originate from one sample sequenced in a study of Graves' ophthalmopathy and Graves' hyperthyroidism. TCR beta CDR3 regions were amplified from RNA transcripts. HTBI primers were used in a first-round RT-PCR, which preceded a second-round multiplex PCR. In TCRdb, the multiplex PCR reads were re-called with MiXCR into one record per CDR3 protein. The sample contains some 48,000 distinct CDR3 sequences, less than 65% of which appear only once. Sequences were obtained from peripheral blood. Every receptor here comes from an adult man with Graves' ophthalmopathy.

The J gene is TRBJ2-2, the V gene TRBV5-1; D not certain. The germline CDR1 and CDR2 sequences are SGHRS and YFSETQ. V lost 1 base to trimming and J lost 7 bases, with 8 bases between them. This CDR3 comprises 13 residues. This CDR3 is CASSLQQVGELFF. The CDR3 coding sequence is TGCGCCAGCAGCTTGCAGCAGGTCGGGGAGCTGTTTTTT. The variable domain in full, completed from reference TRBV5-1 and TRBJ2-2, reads KAGVTQTPRYLIKTRGQQVTLSCSPISGHRSVSWYQQTPGQGLQFLFEYFSETQRNKGNFPGRFSGRQFSNSRSEMNVSTLELGDSALYLCASSLQQVGELFFGEGSRLTVL.

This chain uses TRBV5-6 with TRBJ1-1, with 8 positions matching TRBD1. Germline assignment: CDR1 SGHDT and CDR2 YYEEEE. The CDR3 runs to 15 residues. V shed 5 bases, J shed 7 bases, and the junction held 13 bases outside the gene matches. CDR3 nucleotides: TGTGCCAGCAGGTTGCGGGGACAGGTTCTGAGTGAAGCTTTCTTT. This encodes CASRLRGQVLSEAFF.

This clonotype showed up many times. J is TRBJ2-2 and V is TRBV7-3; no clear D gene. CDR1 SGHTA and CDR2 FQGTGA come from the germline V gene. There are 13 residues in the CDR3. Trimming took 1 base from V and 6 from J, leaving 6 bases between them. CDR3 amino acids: CASSLNYPGELFF. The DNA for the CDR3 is TGTGCCAGCAGCTTAAATTATCCCGGGGAGCTGTTTTTT.

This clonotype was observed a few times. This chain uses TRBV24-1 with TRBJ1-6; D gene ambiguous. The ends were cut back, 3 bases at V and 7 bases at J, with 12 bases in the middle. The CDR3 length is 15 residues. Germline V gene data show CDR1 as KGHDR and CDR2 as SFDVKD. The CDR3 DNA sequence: TGTGCCACCAGTGATCGTCCGGAGGAGAATTCACCCCTCCACTTT. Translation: CATSDRPEENSPLHF.

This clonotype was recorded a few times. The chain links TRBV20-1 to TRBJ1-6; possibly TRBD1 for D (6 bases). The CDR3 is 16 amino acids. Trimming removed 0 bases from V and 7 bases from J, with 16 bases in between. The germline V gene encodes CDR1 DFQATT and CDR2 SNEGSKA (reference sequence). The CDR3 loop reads CSARDDERGENSPLHF. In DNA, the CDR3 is TGCAGTGCTAGAGATGACGAAAGGGGGGAGAATTCACCCCTCCACTTT.

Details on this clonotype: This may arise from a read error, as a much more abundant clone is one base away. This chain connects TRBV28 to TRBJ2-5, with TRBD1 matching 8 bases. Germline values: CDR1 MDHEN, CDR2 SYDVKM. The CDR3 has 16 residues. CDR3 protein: CACSSFRTGPRETQYF. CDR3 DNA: TGTGCCTGCAGTTCCTTTAGGACAGGGCCAAGGGAGACCCAGTACTTC.

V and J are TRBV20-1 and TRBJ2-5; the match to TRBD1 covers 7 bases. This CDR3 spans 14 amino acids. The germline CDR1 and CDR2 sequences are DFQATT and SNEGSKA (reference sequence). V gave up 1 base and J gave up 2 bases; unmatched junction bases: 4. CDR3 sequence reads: CSARVGRGQETQYF. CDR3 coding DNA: TGCAGTGCTAGAGTAGGCAGGGGGCAAGAGACCCAGTACTTC.

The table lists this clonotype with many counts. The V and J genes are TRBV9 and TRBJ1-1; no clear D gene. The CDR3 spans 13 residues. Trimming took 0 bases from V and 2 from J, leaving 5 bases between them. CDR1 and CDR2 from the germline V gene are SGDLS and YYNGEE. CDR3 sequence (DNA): TGTGCCAGCAGCGTAGCCTCTAACACTGAAGCTTTCTTT. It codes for CASSVASNTEAFF. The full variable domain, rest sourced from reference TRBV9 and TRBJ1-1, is DSGVTQTPKHLITATGQRVTLRCSPRSGDLSVYWYQQSLDQGLQFLIQYYNGEERAKGNILERFSAQQFPDLHSELNLSSLELGDSALYFCASSVASNTEAFFGQGTRLTVV.

The CDR3 DNA reads TGCGCCAGCAGCCAAAGTTGGGGATACACAGATACGCAGTATTTT. This gives the protein CASSQSWGYTDTQYF. The chain has TRBV4-3 and TRBJ2-3; D unclear. CDR1 and CDR2 from the germline V gene are LGHNA and YSLEER. This CDR3 region has 15 residues. V dropped 2 bases and J dropped 2 bases, with 11 bases sitting between them.

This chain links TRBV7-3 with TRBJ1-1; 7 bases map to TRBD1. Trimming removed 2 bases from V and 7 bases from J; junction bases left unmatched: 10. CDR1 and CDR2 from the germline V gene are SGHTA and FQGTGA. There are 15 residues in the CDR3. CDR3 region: CASSLQLGGYNEAFF. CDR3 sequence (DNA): TGTGCCAGCAGCTTACAGTTAGGGGGCTACAATGAAGCTTTCTTT.

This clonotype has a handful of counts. CDR3 protein: CSVSRSLSHEQYF. The CDR3 DNA follows: TGCAGCGTTAGTCGTTCACTTTCCCACGAGCAGTACTTC. This chain connects TRBV29-1 to TRBJ2-7; D call uncertain. V was pared by 5 bases and J by 5 bases, with 16 bases between. CDR1 is SQVTM, CDR2 ANQGSEA, per germline. This CDR3 comprises 13 residues.

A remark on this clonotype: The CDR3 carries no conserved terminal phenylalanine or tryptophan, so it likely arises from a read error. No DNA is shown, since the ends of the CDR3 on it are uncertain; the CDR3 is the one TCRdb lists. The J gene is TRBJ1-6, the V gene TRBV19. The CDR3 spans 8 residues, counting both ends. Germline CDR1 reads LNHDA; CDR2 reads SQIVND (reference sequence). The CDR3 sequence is CASSQVLS.

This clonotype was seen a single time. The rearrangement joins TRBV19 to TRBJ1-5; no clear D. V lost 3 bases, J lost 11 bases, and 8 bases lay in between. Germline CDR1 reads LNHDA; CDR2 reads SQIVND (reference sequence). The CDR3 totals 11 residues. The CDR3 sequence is CASSMGETQHF. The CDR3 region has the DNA TGTGCCAGTAGTATGGGAGAGACCCAGCATTTT.

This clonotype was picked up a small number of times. The CDR3 DNA follows: TGTGCCAGCAGCGAGACCGGGACCTCAGGAGTCACTGAAGCTTTCTTT. Translated: CASSETGTSGVTEAFF. This rearrangement joins TRBV2 to TRBJ1-1; tentative D call: TRBD1 (5 bases). This CDR3 comprises 16 residues. Germline values: CDR1 SNHLY, CDR2 FYNNEI. V was shortened by 6 bases and J by 4 bases, with 21 bases between the two germline ends.